The next 27 T cell receptor beta chains were all read from a single sample in a study of T-cell reconstitution after alpha-beta-depleted transplantation in children. Unique molecular identifiers were used to barcode this TCRbeta library. TCRdb redid the calling of the PCR reads with MiXCR, one entry per CDR3 protein. The sample has around 250,000 distinct CDR3 sequences, 9.5% to 10% seen once; the top ten hold roughly a tenth. Material: PBMCs from the stem cell graft donor, obtained from the stem cell graft. All receptors derive from a human donor who donated a stem cell graft to a child with SCID.

This clonotype was seen many times. V usage is TRBV10-3 and J usage is TRBJ2-3; D is perhaps TRBD1 (5 bases). CDR3 length equals 14 residues. Trimming stripped 8 bases from V and 2 bases from J, with 14 bases between. Per germline, CDR1 ENHRY and CDR2 SYGVKD. The CDR3 region is CAILYRPPTDTQYF. CDR3 DNA sequence: TGTGCCATCCTATACAGGCCCCCCACAGATACGCAGTATTTT.

The CDR3 nucleotides are TGTGCCAGCAGCTTAGATTCCCCTCGCACCTTC. Translating it yields CASSLDSPRTF. The rearrangement uses TRBV11-2 and TRBJ1-2, with unresolved D. Germline V CDR1 and CDR2: SGHAT, FQNNGV. V was clipped by 0 bases and J by 13 bases, with 9 bases between them. This CDR3 has 11 residues.

There are a few counts of this clonotype. The chain employs TRBV6-1 and TRBJ1-1; no clear D gene. With 7 bases removed from V and 9 bases from J, the gap between germline ends came to 18 bases. The CDR3 is made up of 13 amino acids. Germline V gene lookup returns CDR1 MNHNS and CDR2 SASEGT. CDR3 protein: CASTSSLQEKAFF. As DNA, the CDR3 is TGTGCCAGCACCTCATCCCTCCAAGAGAAAGCTTTCTTT.

This clonotype was seen at least ten times. This chain uses TRBV4-1 with TRBJ2-1; D is tentatively TRBD1 or TRBD2 (6 bases each). Germline CDR1 reads MGHRA; CDR2 reads YSYEKL. V lost 1 base to trimming and J lost 4 bases, with 11 bases between them. This CDR3 region has 15 residues. This CDR3 is CASSQAEGGYNEQFF. CDR3 DNA: TGCGCCAGCAGCCAAGCCGAGGGGGGATACAATGAGCAGTTCTTC.

CDR3 amino acids: CASIIRWEIEAFF. In DNA form, the CDR3 reads TGTGCCAGTATTATTAGATGGGAAATTGAAGCTTTCTTT. The V gene is TRBV19, the J gene TRBJ1-1; no firm D call. Germline V gene data show CDR1 as LNHDA and CDR2 as SQIVND (reference sequence). CDR3 length: 13 amino acids. V was shortened by 7 bases and J by 7 bases, with 16 bases between the two germline ends.

A few counts support this clonotype. The chain joins TRBV5-8 to TRBJ2-5; D is unresolved. The germline gives CDR1 SGHTS, CDR2 YDEGEE. The CDR3 consists of 14 residues. With 0 bases removed from V and 2 bases from J, the gap between germline ends came to 8 bases. The CDR3 loop is CASSLEATQETQYF. CDR3 nucleotides: TGTGCCAGCAGCTTGGAGGCCACACAAGAGACCCAGTACTTC.

The V gene is TRBV2, the J gene TRBJ1-5, with D unresolved. The CDR3 is made up of 12 amino acids. Germline CDR1 SNHLY, CDR2 FYNNEI. V was cut by 8 bases and J by 3 bases, with 8 bases left in between. The CDR3 nucleotides are TGTGCCAGCCGGCTTCTCAATCAGCCCCAGCATTTT. It specifies CASRLLNQPQHF.

This clonotype was observed a handful of times. This chain links TRBV10-3 with TRBJ2-1; D is uncertain. There are 13 residues in the CDR3. Trimming pared 2 bases from V and 10 bases from J, leaving 12 bases between. Germline V gene sequence: CDR1 ENHRY, CDR2 SYGVKD. The DNA for the CDR3 is TGTGCCATCAGTGAGGGCGCCTACGGAGAGCAGTTCTTC. As protein: CAISEGAYGEQFF.

This clonotype was counted a few times. The chain has TRBV5-5 and TRBJ1-5; no clear D gene. Germline values: CDR1 SGHKS, CDR2 YYEKEE (reference sequence). With 4 bases removed from V and 0 bases from J, the gap between germline ends came to 11 bases. The CDR3 length is 15 residues. CDR3 amino acids: CASSAVGTSNQPQHF. For the CDR3, the DNA is TGTGCCAGCAGCGCGGTAGGTACTAGCAATCAGCCCCAGCATTTT. The whole variable domain, remainder taken from reference TRBV5-5 and TRBJ1-5, is DAGVTQSPTHLIKTRGQQVTLRCSPISGHKSVSWYQQVLGQGPQFIFQYYEKEERGRGNFPDRFSARQFPNYSSELNVNALLLGDSALYLCASSAVGTSNQPQHFGDGTRLSIL.

In its sample, this clonotype was seen a few times. This chain uses TRBV20-1 with TRBJ2-1, with TRBD2 matching over 7 bases. Germline trimming cut 6 bases from V and 8 bases from J; bases unmatched to any gene: 13. CDR3 length: 14 amino acids. Germline CDR1 is DFQATT and CDR2 is SNEGSKA (reference sequence). For the CDR3, the DNA is TGCAGTGCCGAGAGCGGGATGCTGGGAGATGAGCAGTTCTTC. It yields the protein CSAESGMLGDEQFF.

This clonotype occurred a few times. This chain links TRBV14 with TRBJ2-1, with 9 bases fitting TRBD2. With 2 bases clipped from V and 4 bases from J, the junction kept 6 bases outside the gene matches. This CDR3 comprises 16 residues. Germline V gene lookup returns CDR1 SGHDN and CDR2 FVKESK. CDR3 loop: CASSQKRGVTYNEQFF. Written as DNA, the CDR3 is TGTGCCAGCAGCCAAAAGCGGGGGGTTACGTACAATGAGCAGTTCTTC. Drawing the rest from reference TRBV14 and TRBJ2-1, the complete variable domain is EAGVTQFPSHSVIEKGQTVTLRCDPISGHDNLYWYRRVMGKEIKFLLHFVKESKQDESGMPNNRFLAERTGGTYSTLKVQPAELEDSGVYFCASSQKRGVTYNEQFFGPGTRLTVL.

The table lists this clonotype with many counts. The chain employs TRBV7-7 and TRBJ2-1; 9 bases are a match to TRBD2. Germline values: CDR1 SSHAT, CDR2 FNYEAQ (reference sequence). The V gene end was trimmed by 0 bases and the J gene end by 0 bases; junction bases not matched to a gene: 12. The CDR3 runs to 20 residues. The CDR3 nucleotides read TGTGCCAGCAGCTTAGCGCGAGGTAGCGGGGGCCCCAGCTCCTACAATGAGCAGTTCTTC. Translation gives CASSLARGSGGPSSYNEQFF.

This clonotype was found many times. The rearrangement uses TRBV10-1 and TRBJ1-1; no clear D. V dropped 7 bases and J dropped 6 bases, with 15 bases sitting between them. This CDR3 has 13 residues. CDR1 WNHNN and CDR2 SYGVQD come from the germline V gene (reference sequence). CDR3 loop: CASTGRRGAEAFF. The CDR3 DNA reads as TGCGCCAGCACTGGACGCCGCGGCGCTGAAGCTTTCTTT.

This clonotype was seen a few times. The DNA for the CDR3 is TGTGCCAGCGGCACCGCGGAGCAGTTCTTC. Translated, it gives CASGTAEQFF. This chain joins TRBV12-3 or TRBV12-4 and TRBJ2-1; D unclear. Trimming took 8 bases from V and 10 from J, leaving 9 bases between them. The CDR3 runs 10 residues.

This clonotype was detected many times. The CDR3 DNA follows: TGCAGCGTCCGTACCGACAGGGGGGCCGGGGAAGCTTTCTTT. This codes for CSVRTDRGAGEAFF. The chain combines TRBV29-1 with TRBJ1-1; 9 bases map to TRBD1. Per germline, CDR1 SQVTM and CDR2 ANQGSEA. Trimming removed 6 bases from V and 8 bases from J; junction bases left unmatched: 13. The CDR3 has 14 residues.

There are many counts of this clonotype. The chain joins TRBV25-1 to TRBJ2-1; 7 bases are a match to TRBD2. CDR1 is MGHDK, CDR2 SYGVNS, per germline. The trim removed 5 bases at V and 5 bases at J, leaving 6 bases unmatched. CDR3 length: 14 residues. CDR3 bases: TGTGCCAGCAGTACCAGCGGGGCCAACAATGAGCAGTTCTTC. It is translated as CASSTSGANNEQFF.

The CDR3 DNA follows: TGCAGTGCAAGGGTGCAGGAGAATAATTCACCCCTCCACTTT. Protein sequence: CSARVQENNSPLHF. This chain joins TRBV20-1 and TRBJ1-6; D remains ambiguous. The CDR3 has 14 amino acids. CDR1 and CDR2 (germline): DFQATT, SNEGSKA (reference sequence). Trimming shortened V by 6 bases and J by 5 bases, and 14 bases separated the two germline ends.

In regard to this clonotype: A much more abundant neighbour one base away suggests this may be a read error. The chain recombines TRBV12-3 or TRBV12-4 with TRBJ2-7; the D gene is possibly TRBD1 (6 bases). V lost 6 bases and J 0 bases, leaving 15 bases between the germline ends. CDR3 length: 15 amino acids. As DNA, the CDR3 is TGTGCCAGCAGCCCACCAGGGGAAAGCTCCTACGAGCAGTACTTC. It specifies CASSPPGESSYEQYF.

The chain combines TRBV7-4 with TRBJ2-3; D is perhaps TRBD2 (6 bases). Germline-derived CDR1 and CDR2 are SGHVT and SQSDAQ. This CDR3 region has 16 residues. Trimming shortened V by 4 bases and J by 6 bases, and 20 bases separated the two germline ends. The CDR3 spells CASSYRRVGAWDTQYF. The CDR3 bases are TGTGCCAGCAGCTACCGGAGGGTCGGGGCGTGGGATACGCAGTATTTT.

Many counts were recorded for this clonotype. The gene calls are TRBV10-3 and TRBJ2-5; 8 bases fit TRBD1. Germline lookup yields CDR1 ENHRY and CDR2 SYGVKD. The CDR3 totals 15 residues. The V segment lost 3 bases and the J segment 3 bases; nucleotides outside the gene matches: 6. For the CDR3, the DNA is TGTGCCATCAGTGACCCTGGGACAGGAGAAGAGACCCAGTACTTC. Residues: CAISDPGTGEETQYF.

This rearrangement joins TRBV12-3 or TRBV12-4 to TRBJ2-2; 7 bases line up with TRBD2. The CDR3 consists of 16 residues. V dropped 8 bases and J dropped 3; count of bases not matched to a gene: 12. The CDR3 nucleotides read TGTGCCAGCGCCAATCAGAGCGGGGTTTACACCGGGGAGCTGTTTTTT. Its protein product is CASANQSGVYTGELFF.

This clonotype was seen repeatedly, ten times or more. This sequence joins TRBV14 and TRBJ1-1; possible D gene TRBD1, 5 bases. Germline V gene lookup returns CDR1 SGHDN and CDR2 FVKESK. The CDR3 loop spans 15 amino acids. V was trimmed by 1 base and J by 6 bases, leaving 15 bases between them. The CDR3 DNA reads TGTGCCAGCAGCCAAGCGGCGGGGGGAACTGCTGAAGCTTTCTTT. It translates to CASSQAAGGTAEAFF.

For the CDR3, the DNA is TGTGCCAGCAGCCACCCGCGACACCAAAACACCGGGGAGCTGTTTTTT. Its translation is CASSHPRHQNTGELFF. The chain employs TRBV3-1 and TRBJ2-2, with D hard to call. The V end lost 3 bases, the J end lost 2 bases, and 13 bases lay between the germline ends. From germline, CDR1 is LGHDT and CDR2 YNNKEL (reference sequence). The CDR3 consists of 16 residues.

The CDR3 region is CASGGAPGELFF. The CDR3 bases are TGTGCCAGCGGGGGGGCCCCCGGGGAGCTGTTTTTT. The chain is built from TRBV9 and TRBJ2-2, with D perhaps TRBD2 (7 bases). Germline CDR1 reads SGDLS; CDR2 reads YYNGEE. The CDR3 has 12 residues. The V and J ends lost 7 bases and 6 bases respectively, with 10 bases between them.

The rearrangement joins TRBV11-2 to TRBJ2-6; TRBD1 aligns across 10 bases. CDR1 SGHAT and CDR2 FQNNGV come from the germline V gene. The V gene end was trimmed by 6 bases and the J gene end by 3 bases; junction bases not matched to a gene: 5. CDR3 length equals 16 residues. CDR3 DNA sequence: TGTGCCAGCAGACGGGACAGGGGAGGTGGGGCCAACGTCCTGACTTTC. Protein: CASRRDRGGGANVLTF. Based on the CDR3 plus reference TRBV11-2 and TRBJ2-6, the full variable domain is EAGVAQSPRYKIIEKRQSVAFWCNPISGHATLYWYQQILGQGPKLLIQFQNNGVVDDSQLPKDRFSAERLKGVDSTLKIQPAKLEDSAVYLCASRRDRGGGANVLTFGAGSRLTVL.

This clonotype was seen a handful of times. The chain employs TRBV6-1 and TRBJ2-7; 13 bases match TRBD2. V lost 6 bases and J lost 4; bases outside the gene matches: 6. CDR1 is MNHNS, CDR2 SASEGT, per germline. This CDR3 is built from 15 residues. CDR3 in amino acids: CASRRLAGGWYEQYF. CDR3 bases: TGTGCCAGCAGGCGACTAGCGGGGGGTTGGTACGAGCAGTACTTC.

This clonotype has a count of ten or more. The chain links TRBV24-1 to TRBJ2-1; 14 nucleotides agree with TRBD2. The CDR3 is made up of 17 amino acids. CDR1 KGHDR and CDR2 SFDVKD come from the germline V gene. V lost 9 bases to trimming and J lost 0 bases; unmatched junction nucleotides: 6. The DNA of the CDR3 is TGTGCCACCTCCGGGACTAGCGGGAGCGGCTCCTACAATGAGCAGTTCTTC. Protein product: CATSGTSGSGSYNEQFF.